Each of the 31 T cell receptor beta chains below was sequenced from the same sample in a study of T cell responses to AZD1222 COVID-19 vaccine. Sequenced by immunoSEQ multiplex PCR; TCRdb stores in-frame clones only, minus some. The data contain around 140,000 clones, 90% to 95% of them seen just once; the ten biggest clones take up more than 1.2%. The sequenced sample was peripheral blood, obtained on day 0 of AZD1222 vaccination. All receptors derive from an adult in good health.

The CDR3 DNA follows: TGTGCCATCAGGGGGGCTGGTGAGCAGTTCTTC. Protein: CAIRGAGEQFF. The chain is built from TRBV10-3 and TRBJ2-1, with D tentatively TRBD1 (6 bases). V was pared by 6 bases and J by 9 bases, with 9 bases between. Germline V lookup: CDR1 ENHRY, CDR2 SYGVKD. This CDR3 contains 11 residues.

Only a few counts were recorded for this clone. The chain employs TRBV28 and TRBJ1-3; the D gene is possibly TRBD1 (6 bases). In germline, CDR1 is MDHEN, CDR2 SYDVKM. Trimming pared 2 bases from V and 4 bases from J, leaving 12 bases between. The CDR3 consists of 15 residues. CDR3 amino acids: CASSLAGDLGNTIYF. The CDR3, as DNA: TGTGCCAGCAGTTTAGCAGGGGACCTAGGAAACACCATATATTTT.

Concerning this clone: The junction does not match germline at one end; this may be a read error. The chain employs TRBV6-1 and TRBJ1-3, with D uncertain. This CDR3 spans 16 amino acids. Germline V CDR1 and CDR2: MNHNS, SASEGT. The CDR3 loop reads CASSQAIGLWGNTIYF. DNA for the CDR3: TGTGCCAGCAGTCAAGCAATTGGGCTTTGGGGAAACACCATATATTTT.

The chain couples TRBV28 to TRBJ2-1; D gene unclear. Trimming stripped 3 bases from V and 0 bases from J, with 12 bases between. In germline, CDR1 is MDHEN, CDR2 SYDVKM. The CDR3 is made up of 16 amino acids. CDR3 sequence: CASSFLAASSYNEQFF. The CDR3 DNA reads as TGTGCCAGCAGTTTTCTCGCGGCAAGCTCCTACAATGAGCAGTTCTTC.

The V call is TRBV27, the J call TRBJ2-1; 9 positions match TRBD2. The V gene end was trimmed by 6 bases and the J gene end by 5 bases; junction bases not matched to a gene: 5. Per germline, CDR1 MNHEY and CDR2 SMNVEV (reference sequence). The CDR3 consists of 14 residues. The CDR3 bases are TGTGCCAGCAGGGCGGGACTAGCAGACAATGAGCAGTTCTTC. Residues: CASRAGLADNEQFF.

The V and J genes are TRBV7-2 and TRBJ2-7, with D uncertain. There are 11 residues in the CDR3. Looked up from germline, CDR1 is SGHTA and CDR2 is FQGNSA. Trimming removed 5 bases at V and 3 bases at J, with 5 bases between. CDR3 protein: CASSVSYEQYF. The CDR3 region has the DNA TGTGCCAGCAGCGTAAGCTACGAGCAGTACTTC.

The rearrangement joins TRBV5-1 to TRBJ1-1, with TRBD1 identical over 7 bases. The germline V gene has CDR1 SGHRS and CDR2 YFSETQ. The trim removed 2 bases at V and 0 bases at J, leaving 4 bases unmatched. The CDR3 has 15 amino acids. In DNA, the CDR3 is TGCGCCAGCAGCTTAAAGACAGGGATGAACACTGAAGCTTTCTTT. Translating it yields CASSLKTGMNTEAFF. Based on the CDR3 plus reference TRBV5-1 and TRBJ1-1, the full variable domain is KAGVTQTPRYLIKTRGQQVTLSCSPISGHRSVSWYQQTPGQGLQFLFEYFSETQRNKGNFPGRFSGRQFSNSRSEMNVSTLELGDSALYLCASSLKTGMNTEAFFGQGTRLTVV.

This chain uses TRBV2 with TRBJ2-6; no clear D. The V gene's germline CDR1 is SNHLY and CDR2 FYNNEI. V was clipped by 3 bases and J by 2 bases, with 11 bases between them. This CDR3 is built from 16 residues. CDR3 region: CASSDKGSPGANVLTF. The CDR3, as DNA: TGTGCCAGCAGTGATAAAGGGTCCCCTGGGGCCAACGTCCTGACTTTC.

The rearrangement links TRBV7-8 to TRBJ1-5; 7 nucleotides match TRBD1. This CDR3 region has 17 residues. The junction had 11 bases not matched to a gene; V was cut back by 5 bases and J by 1 base. The germline V gene encodes CDR1 SGHVS and CDR2 FQNEAQ. The CDR3 nucleotides read TGTGCCAGCAGCCGAGCTCGAGGGGGCGCGAGCAATCAGCCCCAGCATTTT. Translating it yields CASSRARGGASNQPQHF.

This clone was seen a handful of times. This chain joins TRBV2 and TRBJ1-1; TRBD1 matches at 7 bases. This CDR3 has 14 amino acids. From germline, CDR1 is SNHLY and CDR2 FYNNEI. V lost 6 bases and J lost 0; bases outside the gene matches: 4. The CDR3 DNA reads TGTGCCAGCAGAGGGGACAGTTTGAACACTGAAGCTTTCTTT. It yields the protein CASRGDSLNTEAFF.

This clone was recorded a few times. The chain employs TRBV2 and TRBJ1-4; D gene ambiguous. Per germline, CDR1 SNHLY and CDR2 FYNNEI. V shed 4 bases and J shed 3 bases, with 3 bases lying between them. The CDR3 consists of 12 residues. Here the CDR3 reads CASSVPNEKLFF. The CDR3 nucleotides are TGTGCCAGCAGTGTACCTAATGAAAAACTGTTTTTT.

The chain links TRBV9 to TRBJ2-3; 11 bases fit TRBD2. Germline-derived CDR1 and CDR2 are SGDLS and YYNGEE. The CDR3 loop spans 16 amino acids. J lost 6 bases, V lost 4 bases, and 10 bases had no gene match. The DNA for the CDR3 is TGTGCCAGCAGCCCCAGGACTAGCGGGTTAATGGATACGCAGTATTTT. Amino acids: CASSPRTSGLMDTQYF.

The chain uses TRBV5-1 and TRBJ1-1, with 9 bases lining up with TRBD1. With V trimmed by 2 bases and J by 5 bases, 7 bases remained unmatched. In germline, CDR1 is SGHRS, CDR2 YFSETQ. This CDR3 has 15 residues. The CDR3 region is CASSFDGQGRTEAFF. CDR3 in DNA: TGCGCCAGCAGCTTCGACGGACAGGGGCGAACTGAAGCTTTCTTT.

Turning to this clone: Compared with germline, one end of the junction differs, possibly owing to a read error. The V and J genes are TRBV2 and TRBJ2-3; D may be TRBD1 or TRBD2 (6 bases each). Germline V gene data show CDR1 as SNHLY and CDR2 as FYNNEI. This CDR3 has 14 amino acids. The DNA of the CDR3 is TGTGCCAGCAGCGAAGGGGGGTACACAGATACGCAGTATTTT. Protein sequence: CASSEGGYTDTQYF.

The chain links TRBV27 to TRBJ1-2; tentatively, D is TRBD1 (6 bases). The CDR3 covers 14 residues. Germline CDR1 and CDR2: MNHEY and SMNVEV (reference sequence). Trimming cost V 5 bases and J 4 bases, with 14 bases left between them. CDR3 sequence: CASSHRDRGYGYTF. Written as DNA, the CDR3 is TGTGCCAGCAGTCACAGGGATCGGGGCTATGGCTACACCTTC.

This clone was detected once. The chain is built from TRBV10-1 and TRBJ1-3; 7 nucleotides match TRBD1. The CDR3 runs 15 residues. The germline V gene has CDR1 WNHNN and CDR2 SYGVQD (reference sequence). CDR3 region: CPQVAQGGPGNTIYF. CDR3 DNA: TGCCCCCAGGTCGCCCAGGGGGGTCCCGGAAACACCATATATTTT.

The chain carries TRBV5-6 and TRBJ1-5, with a weak D call TRBD1 (6 bases). The CDR3 totals 17 residues. V was clipped by 4 bases and J by 3 bases, with 20 bases between them. Germline values: CDR1 SGHDT, CDR2 YYEEEE. CDR3 coding DNA: TGTGCCAGCAGCCTTCTTGCGGGGGGCGTAAACAATCAGCCCCAGCATTTT. It encodes CASSLLAGGVNNQPQHF.

Only a few counts were recorded for this clone. V gene TRBV25-1 combines with J gene TRBJ1-1, with D tentatively TRBD1 (6 bases). V was trimmed by 8 bases and J by 1 base, leaving 11 bases between them. This CDR3 comprises 13 residues. Per the germline V gene, CDR1 is MGHDK and CDR2 is SYGVNS. CDR3 residues: CASGDTTNTEAFF. CDR3 nucleotide sequence: TGTGCCAGCGGGGACACTACGAACACTGAAGCTTTCTTT.

The chain has TRBV9 and TRBJ1-1, with a possible D match to TRBD1 (6 bases). The CDR3 spans 15 residues. Germline CDR1 reads SGDLS; CDR2 reads YYNGEE. The V end was cut by 4 bases, the J end by 1 base, with 14 bases between. The CDR3 DNA sequence: TGTGCCAGCAGCAAAGGACAGAGGAGGAACACTGAAGCTTTCTTT. Translation gives CASSKGQRRNTEAFF.

The chain is built from TRBV7-2 and TRBJ1-2; D ambiguous. Germline loops: CDR1 SGHTA, CDR2 FQGNSA. The CDR3 covers 13 residues. V was clipped by 4 bases and J by 5 bases, with 11 bases between them. This CDR3 reads CASSYQIGYGYTF. CDR3 in DNA: TGTGCCAGCAGCTACCAAATAGGATATGGCTACACCTTC.

The chain carries TRBV5-6 and TRBJ2-2; 8 bases are a match to TRBD2. The germline gives CDR1 SGHDT, CDR2 YYEEEE. Unmatched junction bases numbered 6, after V lost 1 base and J lost 4 bases. The CDR3 totals 16 residues. The chain's CDR3 is CASSLWREDLTGELFF. DNA of the CDR3: TGTGCCAGCAGCTTGTGGCGGGAGGACCTCACCGGGGAGCTGTTTTTT.

This chain uses TRBV2 with TRBJ2-5; TRBD1 agrees at 7 bases. CDR1 is SNHLY and CDR2 is FYNNEI in the germline V gene. V lost 5 bases, J lost 1 base, and 7 bases stayed unmatched. This CDR3 has 15 amino acids. The CDR3 sequence: CASSSRQGPQETQYF. CDR3 bases: TGTGCCAGCAGTTCTCGACAGGGACCCCAAGAGACCCAGTACTTC.

V is TRBV4-3 and J is TRBJ2-1; 9 bases fit TRBD2. Germline V gene data show CDR1 as LGHNA and CDR2 as YSLEER. Trimming took 0 bases from V and 5 from J; bases not matched to a gene: 14. The CDR3 contains 19 residues. The CDR3 nucleotides read TGCGCCAGCAGCCAAGATTTGATAGCGGGGGATAAAAAAAACAATGAGCAGTTCTTC. This encodes CASSQDLIAGDKKNNEQFF.

The chain has TRBV19 and TRBJ1-3, with TRBD1 matching 9 bases. The germline V gene encodes CDR1 LNHDA and CDR2 SQIVND (reference sequence). The CDR3 runs to 18 residues. V lost 5 bases and J lost 1; bases outside the gene matches: 12. CDR3 nucleotide sequence: TGTGCCAGTAGTCTCCAAACCGGGACAGGGCTTTCTGGAAACACCATATATTTT. It translates to CASSLQTGTGLSGNTIYF.

The V and J genes are TRBV6-2 or TRBV6-3 and TRBJ2-1; D is uncertain. From germline, CDR1 is MNHEY and CDR2 SVGEGT. This CDR3 contains 16 residues. V was cut by 0 bases and J by 10 bases, with 19 bases left in between. The CDR3 loop is CASSYSYRPTPWEQFF. CDR3 DNA: TGTGCCAGCAGTTACTCGTATAGGCCCACGCCGTGGGAGCAGTTCTTC.

The chain couples TRBV2 to TRBJ2-7; possible D gene TRBD1, 6 bases. Germline V lookup: CDR1 SNHLY, CDR2 FYNNEI. The CDR3 runs to 12 residues. The germline V and J ends were trimmed by 9 bases and 0 bases, with 9 bases remaining between them. The CDR3 reads CASEGDSYEQYF. The CDR3 DNA reads TGTGCCAGTGAGGGGGACTCCTACGAGCAGTACTTC.

The chain joins TRBV6-2 or TRBV6-3 to TRBJ1-1, with a tentative D call TRBD1 (6 bases). The CDR3 is 17 residues long. CDR1 and CDR2 (germline): MNHEY, SVGEGT. V was pared by 2 bases and J by 6 bases, with 22 bases between. CDR3 in DNA: TGTGCCAGCAGTTACGGCCTGTCCGGGACACCAGGCGCTGAAGCTTTCTTT. Translating it yields CASSYGLSGTPGAEAFF.

The chain combines TRBV7-9 with TRBJ1-4; no clear D. The V and J ends lost 3 bases and 8 bases respectively, with 7 bases between them. The CDR3 length is 12 residues. Germline V gene lookup returns CDR1 SEHNR and CDR2 FQNEAQ (reference sequence). The CDR3 protein is CASSFVGEKLFF. CDR3 DNA: TGTGCCAGCAGCTTCGTGGGGGAAAAACTGTTTTTT.

The chain employs TRBV18 and TRBJ2-7; 11 positions match TRBD1. Germline lookup yields CDR1 KGHSH and CDR2 LQKENI. Germline trimming cut 3 bases from V and 6 bases from J; bases unmatched to any gene: 10. The CDR3 length is 16 residues. DNA of the CDR3: TGTGCCAGCTCACCGCCCACAGGAGGGACAGGGGGCGAGCAGTACTTC. Encoded protein: CASSPPTGGTGGEQYF.

The rearrangement uses TRBV10-3 and TRBJ2-4, with D unclear. Looked up from germline, CDR1 is ENHRY and CDR2 is SYGVKD. Trimming pared 8 bases from V and 6 bases from J, leaving 20 bases between. The CDR3 contains 15 residues. The CDR3 region is CAISKGPESGNIQYF. CDR3 DNA sequence: TGTGCCATCTCGAAAGGGCCGGAGTCAGGAAACATTCAGTACTTC.

V usage is TRBV11-2 and J usage is TRBJ1-5; D is undetermined. The CDR3 is made up of 14 amino acids. Germline V gene data show CDR1 as SGHAT and CDR2 as FQNNGV. Trimming took off 11 bases at V and 1 base at J, with 15 bases between the two ends. CDR3 coding DNA: TGTGCCCGCTCGTTGGAGCGGAGCAATCAGCCCCAGCATTTT. It is translated as CARSLERSNQPQHF.